This TCR beta chain was captured in a study of blood T cell repertoires in COVID-19. Overall study context: Samples came from the United States, Italy and Spain, spanning acute and convalescent COVID-19.

Authors' methods: The assay estimated nucleated cells by amplifying reference gene primers. Assay used: immunoSEQ multiplex PCR; TCRdb lists only in-frame clones, some missing. The V and J calls and clone size are taken from that table; D and trimming were inferred from the DNA. The sample consists of 160,000 or so clones, 86% of them appearing once. Sequencing was done on a sample of peripheral blood. The TCR comes from a woman between 65 and 79 years old with acute or convalescent COVID-19.

The CDR3 nucleotides read TGTGCCAGCAGCACAGGGGGTCCCCCCTACGAGCAGTACTTC. Translated, it gives CASSTGGPPYEQYF. The V call is TRBV11-3, the J call TRBJ2-7; 8 bases agree with TRBD1. Germline V gene sequence: CDR1 SGHNT, CDR2 YENEEA. V lost 5 bases and J lost 2; bases outside the gene matches: 5. The CDR3 length is 14 residues.